What follows is one T cell receptor beta chain and its context. The antigen remains unidentified. The data stem from a study of T cell responses to AZD1222 COVID-19 vaccine. Overall study findings and caveats: The span of vaccine-associated CD4 TCRs extended across spike, with dominance at 160-218 and 743-854.

Method: immunoSEQ multiplex PCR; TCRdb's copy keeps in-frame clones and lacks some. In the table there are 150,000 or so clones, 80% to 95% of which are singletons. Germline V gene lookup returns CDR1 KGHSH and CDR2 LQKENI. V gave up 3 bases and J gave up 0 bases, with 11 bases separating them. The CDR3 runs to 15 residues. The gene calls are TRBV18 and TRBJ1-2, with a weak D call TRBD1 (5 bases). Sequencing was performed on peripheral blood, taken on day 0 of AZD1222 vaccination. The sequence derives from an adult in good health. CDR3 protein: CASSPLGDSNYGYTF. The CDR3, as DNA: TGTGCCAGCTCACCTCTAGGGGATTCTAACTATGGCTACACCTTC.